This TCR beta chain was obtained from a study of T cell responses to AZD1222 COVID-19 vaccine. TCRdb's copy holds only in-frame clones and misses some; the assay was immunoSEQ multiplex PCR. The sample shows 150,000 to 200,000 clones, more than 85% of them seen only once. With 4 bases clipped from V and 0 bases from J, the junction kept 6 bases outside the gene matches. This CDR3 spans 16 amino acids. The germline gives CDR1 MNHEY, CDR2 SVGAGI. Sequencing used peripheral blood, obtained 28 days after the second AZD1222 dose. The TCR originated in an adult who received the AZD1222 COVID-19 vaccine. The chain combines TRBV6-5 with TRBJ1-5; 7 bases line up with TRBD1. The CDR3 is CASSSPGGHSNQPQHF. In nucleotides, the CDR3 is TGTGCCAGCAGTTCCCCAGGGGGACATAGCAATCAGCCCCAGCATTTT.